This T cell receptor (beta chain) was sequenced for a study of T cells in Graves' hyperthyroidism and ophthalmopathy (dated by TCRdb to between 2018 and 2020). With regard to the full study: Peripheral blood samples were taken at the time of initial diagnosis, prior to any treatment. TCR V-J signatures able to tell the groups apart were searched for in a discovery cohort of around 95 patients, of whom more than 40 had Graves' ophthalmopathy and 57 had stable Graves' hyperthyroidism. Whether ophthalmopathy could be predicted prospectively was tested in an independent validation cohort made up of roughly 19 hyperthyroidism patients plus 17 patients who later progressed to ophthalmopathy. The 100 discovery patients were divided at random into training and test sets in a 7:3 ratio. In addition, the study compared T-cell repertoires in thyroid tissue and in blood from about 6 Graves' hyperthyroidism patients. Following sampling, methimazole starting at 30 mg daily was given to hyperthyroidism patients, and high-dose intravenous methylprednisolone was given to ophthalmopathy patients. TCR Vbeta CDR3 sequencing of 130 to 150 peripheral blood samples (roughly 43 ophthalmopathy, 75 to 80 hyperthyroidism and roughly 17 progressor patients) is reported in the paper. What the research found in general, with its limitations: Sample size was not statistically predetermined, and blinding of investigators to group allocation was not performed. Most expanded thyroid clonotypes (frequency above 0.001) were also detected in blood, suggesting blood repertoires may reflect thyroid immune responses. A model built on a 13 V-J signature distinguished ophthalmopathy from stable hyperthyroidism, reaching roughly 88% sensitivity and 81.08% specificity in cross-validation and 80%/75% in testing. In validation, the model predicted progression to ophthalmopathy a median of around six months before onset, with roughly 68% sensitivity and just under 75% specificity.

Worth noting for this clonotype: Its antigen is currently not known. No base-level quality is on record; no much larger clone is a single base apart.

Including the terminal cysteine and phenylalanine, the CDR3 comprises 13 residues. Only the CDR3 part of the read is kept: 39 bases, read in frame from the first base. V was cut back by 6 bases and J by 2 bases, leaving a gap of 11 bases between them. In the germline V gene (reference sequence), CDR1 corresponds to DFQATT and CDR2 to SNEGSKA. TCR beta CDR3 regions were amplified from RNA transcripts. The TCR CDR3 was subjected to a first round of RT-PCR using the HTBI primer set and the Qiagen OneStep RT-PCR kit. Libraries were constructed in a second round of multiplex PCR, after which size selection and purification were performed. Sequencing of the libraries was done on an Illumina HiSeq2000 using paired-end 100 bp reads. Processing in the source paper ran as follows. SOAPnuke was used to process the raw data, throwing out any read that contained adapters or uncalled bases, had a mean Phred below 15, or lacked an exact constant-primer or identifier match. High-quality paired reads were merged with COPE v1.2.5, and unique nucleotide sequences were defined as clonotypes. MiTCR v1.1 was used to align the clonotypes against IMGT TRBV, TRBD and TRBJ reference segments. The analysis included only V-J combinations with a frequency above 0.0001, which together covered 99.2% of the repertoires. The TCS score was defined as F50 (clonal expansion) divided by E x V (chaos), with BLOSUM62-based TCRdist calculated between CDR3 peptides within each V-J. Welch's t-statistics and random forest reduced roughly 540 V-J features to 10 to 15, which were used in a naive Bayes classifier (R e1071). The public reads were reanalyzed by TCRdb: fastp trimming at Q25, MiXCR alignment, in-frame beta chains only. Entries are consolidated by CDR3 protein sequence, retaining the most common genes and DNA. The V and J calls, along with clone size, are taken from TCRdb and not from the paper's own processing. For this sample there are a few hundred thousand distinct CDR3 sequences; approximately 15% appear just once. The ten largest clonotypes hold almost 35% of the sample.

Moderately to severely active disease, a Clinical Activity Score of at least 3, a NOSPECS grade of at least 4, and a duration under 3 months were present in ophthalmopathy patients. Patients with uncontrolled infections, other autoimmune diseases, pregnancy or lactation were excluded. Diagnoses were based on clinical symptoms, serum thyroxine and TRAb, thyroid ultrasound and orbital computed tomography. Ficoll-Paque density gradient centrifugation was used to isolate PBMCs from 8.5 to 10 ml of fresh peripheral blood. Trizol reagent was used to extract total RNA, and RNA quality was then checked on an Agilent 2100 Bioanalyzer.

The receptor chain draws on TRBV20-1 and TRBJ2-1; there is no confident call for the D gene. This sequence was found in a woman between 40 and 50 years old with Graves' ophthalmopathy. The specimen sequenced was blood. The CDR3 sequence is CSAKENPYNEQFF. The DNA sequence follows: TGCAGTGCCAAAGAGAATCCCTACAATGAGCAGTTCTTC.